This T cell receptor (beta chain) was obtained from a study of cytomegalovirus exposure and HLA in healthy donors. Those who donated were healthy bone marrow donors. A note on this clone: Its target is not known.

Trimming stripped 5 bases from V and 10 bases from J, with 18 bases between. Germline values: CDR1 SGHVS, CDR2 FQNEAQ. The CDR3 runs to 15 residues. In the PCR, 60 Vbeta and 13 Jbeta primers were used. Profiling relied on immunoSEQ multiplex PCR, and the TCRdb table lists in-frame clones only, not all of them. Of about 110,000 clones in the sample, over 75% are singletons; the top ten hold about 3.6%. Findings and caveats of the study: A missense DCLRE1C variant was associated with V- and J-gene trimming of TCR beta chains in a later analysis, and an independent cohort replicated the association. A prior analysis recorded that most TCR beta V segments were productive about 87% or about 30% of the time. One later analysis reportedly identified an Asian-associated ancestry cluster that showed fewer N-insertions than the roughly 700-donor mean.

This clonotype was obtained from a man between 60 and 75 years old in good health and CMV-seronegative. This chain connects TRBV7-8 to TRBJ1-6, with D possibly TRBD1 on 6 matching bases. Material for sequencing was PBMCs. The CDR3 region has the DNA TGTGCCAGCAGCGGGGGCGGGAGAGTGAGCTCACCCCTCCACTTT. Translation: CASSGGGRVSSPLHF. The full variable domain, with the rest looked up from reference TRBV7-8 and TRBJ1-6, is GAGVSQSPRYKVAKRGQDVALRCDPISGHVSLFWYQQALGQGPEFLTYFQNEAQLDKSGLPSDRFFAERPEGSVSTLKIQRTQQEDSAVYLCASSGGGRVSSPLHFGNGTRLTVT.